This TCR beta chain was captured in a study of shared clonotypes between healthy human individuals. Study results and caveats: Naive CD4 clonotypes were shared across a handful of donors at 4% to 5%.

Donors comprised only Caucasian adults living in Nashville, Tennessee. Naive CD4+ cells were CD45RA-selected; the remaining cells were memory. Worth noting for this clone: Its specificity is unknown.

Sorted-subset replicate PCRs used about 200 ng of genomic DNA. This amount corresponded to about 30,000 T cell genomes. This table comes from immunoSEQ multiplex PCR, and its TCRdb copy is limited to in-frame clones, with some not included. The data show some 2,100,000 clones, with nearly 97% seen just once and around 0.13% held by the top ten. CDR3 size: 17 residues. Germline V gene lookup returns CDR1 WNHNN and CDR2 SYGVQD (reference sequence). Unmatched junction bases numbered 10, after V lost 8 bases and J lost 0 bases. The chain recombines TRBV10-1 with TRBJ1-5; 10 nucleotides align to TRBD1. The clonotype comes from a man aged 18 to 29 in good health. Sequenced sample: naive CD4+ T cells sorted from blood. Described subset: CD45RA+ positively selected. The CDR3 region has the DNA TGCGCCAGCTTACCGGGACAGGGGAATTATAGCAATCAGCCCCAGCATTTT. Translated: CASLPGQGNYSNQPQHF.